Presented here are 17 T cell receptor beta chains from one specimen sequenced in a study of human CD8 memory T cell subsets. The TCR beta sequencing libraries came from UMI-labeled 5' RACE. TCRdb reprocessed the 5' RACE reads and stores each CDR3 protein as one record, lacking DNA. Its table lists 10,000 to 14,000 distinct CDR3 sequences. Specimen: CD8+ T cells from PBMCs. The receptors come from a human donor in good health.

This clonotype ranks as medium-sized in terms of frequency. The chain combines TRBV6-2 or TRBV6-3 with TRBJ1-5. Germline lookup yields CDR1 MNHEY and CDR2 SVGEGT. The CDR3 runs to 13 residues. CDR3 sequence: CASSDSSNQPQHF.

The chain joins TRBV28 to TRBJ2-1; TCRdb selects TRBD1, and the lack of DNA leaves this call unchecked. Germline CDR1 and CDR2: MDHEN and SYDVKM. The CDR3 is made up of 15 amino acids. This CDR3 is CASSFGTGSYNEQFF.

This clonotype is classed as medium-sized (0.01 to 0.1%) by frequency. The chain is built from TRBV6-6 and TRBJ1-2. The CDR3 loop spans 13 amino acids. The germline CDR1 and CDR2 sequences are MNHNY and SVGAGI (reference sequence). The CDR3 loop is CAVKREGDYGYTF.

CDR3 region: CSADLSSYNEQFF. This chain connects TRBV29-1 to TRBJ2-1. The CDR3 has 13 residues. Germline V CDR1 and CDR2: SQVTM, ANQGSEA.

This chain links TRBV4-3 with TRBJ2-7; TCRdb's D gene call, TRBD1, goes unchecked for lack of DNA. The germline V gene encodes CDR1 LGHNA and CDR2 YSLEER. CDR3 size: 14 residues. The CDR3 is CASSPGQVSYEQYF.

The chain employs TRBV25-1 and TRBJ2-2. This CDR3 has 12 residues. CDR1 is MGHDK, CDR2 SYGVNS, per germline. The CDR3 here is CASTDDTGELFF.

This clonotype is labeled medium-sized (0.01 to 0.1%) based on frequency. J is TRBJ2-1 and V is TRBV7-8. CDR1 is SGHVS and CDR2 is FQNEAQ in the germline V gene. This CDR3 spans 12 amino acids. The CDR3 sequence: CASSLGATEQFF.

J is TRBJ2-1 and V is TRBV4-3; TCRdb names TRBD1, which stays unverified in the absence of DNA. The CDR3 covers 15 residues. Germline V gives CDR1 LGHNA, CDR2 YSLEER. The CDR3 spells CASSQDLGGGNEQFF.

This clonotype is deemed medium-sized by its frequency. The V and J genes are TRBV29-1 and TRBJ1-2. Per germline, CDR1 SQVTM and CDR2 ANQGSEA. This CDR3 region has 11 residues. CDR3: CSGDDLLGYTF.

This chain joins TRBV6-1 and TRBJ2-1; TCRdb picks TRBD2, but there is no DNA to check that call. In germline, CDR1 is MNHNS, CDR2 SASEGT. The CDR3 sequence is 16 residues long. The CDR3 is CASGGGPTSSYNEQFF.

This chain uses TRBV7-9 with TRBJ2-5. The CDR3 runs 16 residues. Germline V gene data show CDR1 as SEHNR and CDR2 as FQNEAQ (reference sequence). The CDR3 reads CASSLDALEYQETQYF. Together with reference TRBV7-9 and TRBJ2-5, the CDR3 gives the full variable domain: DTGVSQNPRHKITKRGQNVTFRCDPISEHNRLYWYRQTLGQGPEFLTYFQNEAQLEKSRLLSDRFSAERPKGSFSTLEIQRTEQGDSAMYLCASSLDALEYQETQYFGPGTRLLVL.

Measured by frequency, this clonotype is medium-sized (0.01 to 0.1%). V is TRBV28 and J is TRBJ2-7. From germline, CDR1 is MDHEN and CDR2 SYDVKM. The CDR3 spans 13 residues. CDR3 residues: CASSFGDSYEQYF.

This chain links TRBV7-9 with TRBJ1-5. CDR3 length: 12 amino acids. Germline lookup yields CDR1 SEHNR and CDR2 FQNEAQ (reference sequence). The CDR3 reads CASSLGNQPQHF.

This chain connects TRBV3-1 to TRBJ2-5; TCRdb's D gene call, TRBD1, goes unchecked for lack of DNA. The CDR3 totals 16 residues. Germline-derived CDR1 and CDR2 are LGHDT and YNNKEL (reference sequence). CDR3 sequence: CASSQEVGESQETQYF.

This rearrangement joins TRBV6-5 to TRBJ2-5; no DNA is available, so the TRBD2 call from TCRdb remains unchecked. Germline V gene lookup returns CDR1 MNHEY and CDR2 SVGAGI. This CDR3 is built from 12 residues. CDR3 protein: CASSPPGASQYF.

CDR3: CSARDRTSLYEQYF. This chain links TRBV20-1 with TRBJ2-7; lacking DNA, the TRBD2 call made by TCRdb goes unchecked. The CDR3 runs 14 residues. Germline loops: CDR1 DFQATT, CDR2 SNEGSKA (reference sequence).

The J gene is TRBJ1-1, the V gene TRBV29-1. The CDR3 contains 18 residues. CDR1 and CDR2 from the germline V gene are SQVTM and ANQGSEA. The CDR3 sequence: CSVEGLEGRAHYYTEAFF.